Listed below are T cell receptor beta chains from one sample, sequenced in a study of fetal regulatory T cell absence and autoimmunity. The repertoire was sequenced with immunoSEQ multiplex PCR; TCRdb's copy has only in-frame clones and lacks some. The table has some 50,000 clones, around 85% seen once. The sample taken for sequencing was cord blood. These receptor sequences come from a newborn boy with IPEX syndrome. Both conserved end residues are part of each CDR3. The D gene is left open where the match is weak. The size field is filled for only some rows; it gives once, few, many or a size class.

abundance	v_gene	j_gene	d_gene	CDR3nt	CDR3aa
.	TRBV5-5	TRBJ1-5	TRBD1	TGTGCCAGCAGCTTCGGACAGGGCCCTAATCAGCCCCAGCATTTT	CASSFGQGPNQPQHF
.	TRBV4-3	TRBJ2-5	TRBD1	TGCGCCAGCAGCCAAGGGACAGGGGAAGAGACCCAGTACTTC	CASSQGTGEETQYF
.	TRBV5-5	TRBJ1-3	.	TGTGCCAGCGGTCTGACTGGAAACACCATATATTTT	CASGLTGNTIYF
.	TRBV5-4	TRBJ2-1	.	TGTGCCAGCAGCCTGGGTAGGGGGGCCTACAATGAGCAGTTCTTC	CASSLGRGAYNEQFF
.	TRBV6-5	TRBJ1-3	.	TGTGCCAGCAGCTTCTCGGTCTCTGGAAACACCATATATTTT	CASSFSVSGNTIYF
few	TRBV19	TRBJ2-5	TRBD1	TGTGCCAGTAGTATGACAGGGGAGATTAGAGAGACCCAGTACTTC	CASSMTGEIRETQYF
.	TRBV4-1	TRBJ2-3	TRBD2	TGCGCCAGCAGCCAAGATAGGGGCAGAGCGGGGGGCCCGGGGGGCGCAGATACGCAGTATTTT	CASSQDRGRAGGPGGADTQYF
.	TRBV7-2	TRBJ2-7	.	TGTGCCAGCAGCTTCACCTACGAGCAGTACTTC	CASSFTYEQYF
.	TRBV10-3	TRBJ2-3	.	TGTGCCATCAGTGAGGGACACACAGATACGCAGTATTTT	CAISEGHTDTQYF
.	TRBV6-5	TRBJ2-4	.	TGTGCCAGCAGTCCACGGAATGTAGCCAAAAACATTCAGTACTTC	CASSPRNVAKNIQYF
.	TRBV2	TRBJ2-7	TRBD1	TGTGCCAGCAGACAGGGGAGCTCCTACGAGCAGTACTTC	CASRQGSSYEQYF
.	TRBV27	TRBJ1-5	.	TGTGCCAGCAGTTTCAGCCCCAATCAGCCCCAGCATTTT	CASSFSPNQPQHF
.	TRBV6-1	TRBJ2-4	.	TGTGCCAGCAAGTTTCGAGGAGACATTCAGTACTTC	CASKFRGDIQYF
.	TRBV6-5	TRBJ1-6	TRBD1	TGTGCCAGCAGTTACTCGACAGGGAGAGGTTCACCCCTCCACTTT	CASSYSTGRGSPLHF
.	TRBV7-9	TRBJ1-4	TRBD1	TGTGCCAGCAGACCCCCCGGGACAGCTAATGAAAAACTGTTTTTT	CASRPPGTANEKLFF
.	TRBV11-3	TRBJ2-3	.	TGTGCCAGCAGCTCCCCCCGGACTATGAGCACAGATACGCAGTATTTT	CASSSPRTMSTDTQYF
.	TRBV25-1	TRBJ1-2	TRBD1	TGTGCCAGCAGTGAAAGGGGACAGGGGCCTTACTATGGCTACACCTTC	CASSERGQGPYYGYTF
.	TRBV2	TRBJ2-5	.	TGTGCCAGCATAGCAGGGGAAGGGACCCAGTACTTC	CASIAGEGTQYF
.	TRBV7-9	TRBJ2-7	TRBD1	TGTGCCAGCAGCTCACAGGGGGGAGAGCAGTACTTC	CASSSQGGEQYF
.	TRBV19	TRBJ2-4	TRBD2	TGTGCCAGTAGTATGAGGCTAGCGGGAGGTCCAGCCAAAAACATTCAGTACTTC	CASSMRLAGGPAKNIQYF
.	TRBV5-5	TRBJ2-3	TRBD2	TGTGCCAGCATTTCCGGGACTAGCGGGATAGATACGCAGTATTTT	CASISGTSGIDTQYF
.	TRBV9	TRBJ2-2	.	TGTGCCAGCAGCGTAAGGGGGGCCGGGGAGCTGTTTTTT	CASSVRGAGELFF
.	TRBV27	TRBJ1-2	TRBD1	TGTGCCAGCAGTTCTAGGACAGGACAATACTATGGCTACACCTTC	CASSSRTGQYYGYTF
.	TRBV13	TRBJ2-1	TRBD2	TGTGCCAGCAGCTTGTCGGAGGAGACTAGCGGGATAAATGAGCAGTTCTTC	CASSLSEETSGINEQFF
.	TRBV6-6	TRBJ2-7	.	TGTGCCAGCAGTTACTCGATCCAGCGGGCCCTCTACGAGCAGTACTTC	CASSYSIQRALYEQYF
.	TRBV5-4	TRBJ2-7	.	TGTGCCAGCAGCTTGGTGAAGGGAGGCGAGCAGTACTTC	CASSLVKGGEQYF
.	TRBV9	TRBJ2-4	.	TGTGCCAGCAGCGTAGAATTACCCAAAAACATTCAGTACTTC	CASSVELPKNIQYF
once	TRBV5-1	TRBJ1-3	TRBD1	TGCGCCAGCAGCTGGAATTCCGGAGACAGGGTTGGAAACACCATATATTTT	CASSWNSGDRVGNTIYF
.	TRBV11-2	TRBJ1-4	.	TGTGCCAGCAGCTTAGGCATGATTAATGAAAAACTGTTTTTT	CASSLGMINEKLFF
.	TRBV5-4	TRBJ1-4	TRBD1	TGTGCCAGCAGCTGGGGGACAGGACAAGGGACTAATGAAAAACTGTTTTTT	CASSWGTGQGTNEKLFF
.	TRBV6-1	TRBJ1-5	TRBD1	TGTGCCAGCAGTGAATATTTCCGGACAGGGGGCGCAAATAGCAATCAGCCCCAGCATTTT	CASSEYFRTGGANSNQPQHF
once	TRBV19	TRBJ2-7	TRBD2	TGTGCCAGTAGCCCTAGCGGGGGGCCACCCTACGAGCAGTACTTC	CASSPSGGPPYEQYF
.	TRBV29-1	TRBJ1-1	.	TGCAGCGTCGCGGGACCGATGAACACTGAAGCTTTCTTT	CSVAGPMNTEAFF
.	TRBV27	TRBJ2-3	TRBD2	TGTGCCAGCAAAGGTTTCGCGCTAGCGGGGGGAGCAGATACGCAGTATTTT	CASKGFALAGGADTQYF
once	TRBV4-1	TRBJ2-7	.	TGCGCCAGCAGCCAAGACTACTATGGGGAGCAGTACTTC	CASSQDYYGEQYF
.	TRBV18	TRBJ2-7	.	TGTGCCAGCTCACCGGGGGGCTCCTACGAGCAGTACTTC	CASSPGGSYEQYF
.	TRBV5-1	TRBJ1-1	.	TGCGCCAGCAGCCGAGTACAGGGCGCAGGGACTGAAGCTTTCTTT	CASSRVQGAGTEAFF
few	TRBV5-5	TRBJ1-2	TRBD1	TGTGCCAGCAGCTCTAGGACAGGGAGGTATGGCTACACCTTC	CASSSRTGRYGYTF
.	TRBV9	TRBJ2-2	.	TGTGCCAGTCAGAGTAGCTACACCGGGGAGCTGTTTTTT	CASQSSYTGELFF
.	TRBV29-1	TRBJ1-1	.	TGCAGCGTTGAAGACGGGATGGACACTGAAGCTTTCTTT	CSVEDGMDTEAFF
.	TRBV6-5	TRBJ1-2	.	TGTGCCAGCAGTCCGAGTGCGGTCCGGAGCTACACCTTC	CASSPSAVRSYTF
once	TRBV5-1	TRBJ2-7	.	TGCGCCAGCAGCGGAACACAGGGATACGAGCAGTACTTC	CASSGTQGYEQYF
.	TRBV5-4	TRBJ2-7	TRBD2	TGTGCCAGCAGCTTGGACCTAGCGGGGGACGCCTACGAGCAGTACTTC	CASSLDLAGDAYEQYF
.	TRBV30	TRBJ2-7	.	TGTGCCCTAAGGCAGGCCACCTACGAGCAGTACTTC	CALRQATYEQYF
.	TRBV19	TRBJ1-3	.	TGTGCCAGTAGTATGGCGTCAGGGCTAGACACCATATATTTT	CASSMASGLDTIYF
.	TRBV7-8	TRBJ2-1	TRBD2	TGTGCCAGCAGCTTAGGGGTAGCGGGAGGGCTATACAATGAGCAGTTCTTC	CASSLGVAGGLYNEQFF
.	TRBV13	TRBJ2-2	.	TGTGCCAGCAGCCCTCACGGGACTGTTCCCCCCAACACCGGGGAGCTGTTTTTT	CASSPHGTVPPNTGELFF
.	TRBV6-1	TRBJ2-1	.	TGTGCCAGCGGGAGAGGGAATGAGCAGTTCTTC	CASGRGNEQFF